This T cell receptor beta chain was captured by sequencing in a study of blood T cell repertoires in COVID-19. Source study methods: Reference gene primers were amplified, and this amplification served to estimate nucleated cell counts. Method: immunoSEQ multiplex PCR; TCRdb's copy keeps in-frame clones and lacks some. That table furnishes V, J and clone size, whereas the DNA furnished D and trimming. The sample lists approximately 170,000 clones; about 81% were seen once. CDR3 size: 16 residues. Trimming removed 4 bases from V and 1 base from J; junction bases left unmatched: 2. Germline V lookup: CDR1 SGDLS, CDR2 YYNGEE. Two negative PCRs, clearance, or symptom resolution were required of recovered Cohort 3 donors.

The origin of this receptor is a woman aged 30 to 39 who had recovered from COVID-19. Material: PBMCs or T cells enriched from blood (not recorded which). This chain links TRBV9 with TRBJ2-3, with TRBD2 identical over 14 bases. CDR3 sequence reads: CASSKGLAGGTDTQYF. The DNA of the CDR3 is TGTGCCAGCAGCAAGGGACTAGCGGGGGGCACAGATACGCAGTATTTT.